Presented here are 23 T cell receptor beta chains from one specimen sequenced in a study of blood T cell repertoires in COVID-19. Assay: immunoSEQ multiplex PCR; the TCRdb copy retains only in-frame clones and omits some. In the table there are approximately 200,000 clones, about 81% of which are singletons. The sequenced sample consisted of peripheral blood. The receptors stem from a woman of 80 years or more with COVID-19, enrolled during active disease.

V is TRBV5-4 and J is TRBJ2-1, with 8 positions matching TRBD1. The CDR3 is 13 amino acids. J gave up 5 bases and V 6 bases, and 4 bases lay outside the gene matches. Looked up from germline, CDR1 is SGHNT and CDR2 is YYREEE (reference sequence). DNA of the CDR3: TGTGCCAGCACCGCGACAGGGGACAATGAGCAGTTCTTC. Its translation: CASTATGDNEQFF.

The chain joins TRBV5-1 to TRBJ1-4; TRBD1 matches 9 bases. J lost 8 bases, V lost 2 bases, and 4 bases had no gene match. CDR1 is SGHRS, CDR2 YFSETQ, per germline. The CDR3 totals 14 residues. The chain's CDR3 is CASSLTGGLEKLFF. Here the CDR3 DNA reads TGCGCCAGCAGCTTAACAGGGGGCCTGGAAAAACTGTTTTTT.

The rearrangement links TRBV28 to TRBJ2-7; D is unresolved. Deletions cut 3 bases from V and 1 base from J, with 4 bases between. Germline-derived CDR1 and CDR2 are MDHEN and SYDVKM. CDR3 length: 12 amino acids. CDR3 bases: TGTGCCAGCAGTTTCCAGTCCTACGAGCAGTACTTC. Its translation is CASSFQSYEQYF.

V usage is TRBV4-1 and J usage is TRBJ2-7, with 8 bases that match TRBD1. CDR3 length: 14 amino acids. After removal of 2 bases from V and 5 bases from J, the junction contained 5 bases not matched to a gene. CDR1 and CDR2 from the germline V gene are MGHRA and YSYEKL. CDR3 sequence (DNA): TGCGCCAGCAGCCAACCAGGGGGCTTCAACGAGCAGTACTTC. Residues: CASSQPGGFNEQYF.

This chain links TRBV29-1 with TRBJ2-5; D is possibly TRBD2 (6 bases). Deletions cut 8 bases from V and 5 bases from J, with 24 bases between. Germline CDR1 and CDR2: SQVTM and ANQGSEA. The CDR3 consists of 15 residues. The CDR3 protein is CSSRPGGKFRETQYF. The CDR3, as DNA: TGCAGCTCCCGCCCTGGGGGGAAGTTCAGGGAGACCCAGTACTTC.

V and J are TRBV6-1 and TRBJ2-5, with 10 bases that match TRBD1. Germline V lookup: CDR1 MNHNS, CDR2 SASEGT. The CDR3 extends over 14 amino acids. With 3 bases clipped from V and 9 bases from J, the junction kept 7 bases outside the gene matches. CDR3 amino acids: CASSDARDRGSQYF. The CDR3, as DNA: TGTGCCAGCAGTGATGCACGGGACAGGGGTTCCCAGTACTTC.

There are many counts of this clone. The chain carries TRBV24-1 and TRBJ2-1; D might be TRBD2 (5 bases). V dropped 9 bases and J dropped 5 bases, with 19 bases sitting between them. The CDR3 covers 15 residues. Germline loops: CDR1 KGHDR, CDR2 SFDVKD. In DNA form, the CDR3 reads TGTGCCACCGCTTCGGGGAAAAATGAAAACAATGAGCAGTTCTTC. It codes for CATASGKNENNEQFF.

This clone was counted between two and nine times. The genes are TRBV7-2 and TRBJ2-7; 7 bases map to TRBD2. V shed 5 bases and J 6 bases; nucleotides not matched to a gene: 10. Germline CDR1 SGHTA, CDR2 FQGNSA. The CDR3 is made up of 14 amino acids. For the CDR3, the DNA is TGTGCCAGCAGCGTAAGCGGGAATGGCGGCGAGCAGTACTTC. It yields the protein CASSVSGNGGEQYF.

The gene calls are TRBV7-9 and TRBJ1-4; 8 bases line up with TRBD1. Germline V gene sequence: CDR1 SEHNR, CDR2 FQNEAQ (reference sequence). This CDR3 comprises 16 residues. V dropped 3 bases and J dropped 8; count of bases not matched to a gene: 11. CDR3 amino acids: CASSLGSGGLREKLFF. CDR3 bases: TGTGCCAGCAGCTTGGGTTCAGGGGGCCTACGGGAAAAACTGTTTTTT.

This clone was counted a few times. This sequence joins TRBV28 and TRBJ1-5, with D unclear. CDR1 is MDHEN, CDR2 SYDVKM, per germline. With 3 bases removed from V and 4 bases from J, the gap between germline ends came to 7 bases. The CDR3 runs to 13 residues. CDR3 protein: CASSLTGNQPQHF. In DNA form, the CDR3 reads TGTGCCAGCAGTTTGACGGGGAATCAGCCCCAGCATTTT.

The genes are TRBV5-6 and TRBJ1-2; D not resolved. CDR3 length: 12 amino acids. Trimming removed 1 base from V and 1 base from J, with 2 bases in between. Germline V lookup: CDR1 SGHDT, CDR2 YYEEEE. The chain's CDR3 is CASSLRNYGYTF. In DNA, the CDR3 is TGTGCCAGCAGCTTGCGTAACTATGGCTACACCTTC.

This chain uses TRBV5-1 with TRBJ1-2, with a weak D call TRBD1 (5 bases). V shed 1 base and J shed 0 bases, with 10 bases lying between them. Germline lookup yields CDR1 SGHRS and CDR2 YFSETQ. The CDR3 covers 15 residues. This CDR3 is CASSLRGAPNYGYTF. In DNA, the CDR3 is TGCGCCAGCAGCTTGAGGGGCGCGCCTAACTATGGCTACACCTTC.

The V call is TRBV7-2, the J call TRBJ2-7, with unresolved D. The CDR3 length is 14 residues. CDR1 SGHTA and CDR2 FQGNSA come from the germline V gene. V lost 6 bases and J lost 3, with 15 bases in between. The CDR3 loop is CASSSYGPYYEQYF. CDR3 bases: TGTGCCAGCAGTTCTTATGGGCCATACTACGAGCAGTACTTC.

The V call is TRBV7-9, the J call TRBJ2-1, with D perhaps TRBD2 (5 bases). CDR1 and CDR2 from the germline V gene are SEHNR and FQNEAQ (reference sequence). Trimming removed 5 bases from V and 9 bases from J, with 17 bases in between. The CDR3 extends over 14 amino acids. DNA of the CDR3: TGTGCCAGCAGCCCCCGGCTCGGGATCACTGAGCAGTTCTTC. Its translation is CASSPRLGITEQFF.

This clone has only one observation. V usage is TRBV2 and J usage is TRBJ1-2; the match to TRBD1 covers 10 bases. Trimming removed 3 bases from V and 8 bases from J; junction bases left unmatched: 6. This CDR3 contains 14 residues. Germline V CDR1 and CDR2: SNHLY, FYNNEI. CDR3 region: CASSERQGAYGYTF. The CDR3 DNA reads as TGTGCCAGCAGTGAGCGACAGGGGGCGTACGGCTACACCTTC.

The V and J genes are TRBV3-1 (or the pseudogene TRBV3-2) and TRBJ1-4; the match to TRBD1 covers 9 bases. CDR3 length: 17 amino acids. Germline V gene lookup returns CDR1 LGHDT and CDR2 YNNKEL (reference sequence). The trim removed 1 base at V and 4 bases at J, leaving 7 bases unmatched. In DNA, the CDR3 is TGTGCCAGCAGCCAAGGTGGCGGGACAGGGCTTAATGAAAAACTGTTTTTT. Amino acid sequence: CASSQGGGTGLNEKLFF.

This rearrangement joins TRBV5-4 to TRBJ2-1, with D maybe TRBD2 (6 bases). Trimming removed 0 bases at V and 2 bases at J, with 18 bases between. This CDR3 region has 18 residues. From germline, CDR1 is SGHNT and CDR2 YYREEE (reference sequence). The CDR3 reads CASSLDPWREEPYNEQFF. The CDR3 region has the DNA TGTGCCAGCAGCTTGGACCCATGGAGGGAGGAGCCCTACAATGAGCAGTTCTTC.

CDR3 sequence (DNA): TGTGCCAGCAGCCCCCGTATCTCTCCTAGGACCCAGTACTTC. Translating gives CASSPRISPRTQYF. The chain carries TRBV11-1 and TRBJ2-5, with D unresolved. Trimming removed 5 bases from V and 7 bases from J, with 17 bases in between. CDR1 SGHAT and CDR2 FQDESV come from the germline V gene (reference sequence). The CDR3 contains 14 residues.

The chain carries TRBV13 and TRBJ2-1; D might be TRBD2 (6 bases). The germline gives CDR1 PRHDT, CDR2 FYEKMQ (reference sequence). CDR3 size: 14 residues. V lost 5 bases and J 13 bases, leaving 21 bases between the germline ends. This CDR3 is CASSPTFRTTKQFF. The CDR3, as DNA: TGTGCCAGCAGCCCGACCTTTAGGACTACCAAACAGTTCTTC.

The CDR3 nucleotides are TGTGCCAGCCGAGGGTGGGATAACACTGAAGCTTTCTTT. Translation: CASRGWDNTEAFF. The V call is TRBV7-8, the J call TRBJ1-1; D gene uncertain. The CDR3 is 13 residues long. Germline V gives CDR1 SGHVS, CDR2 FQNEAQ. Trimming stripped 8 bases from V and 2 bases from J, with 12 bases between.

This clone was seen only once. The rearrangement joins TRBV3-1 (or the pseudogene TRBV3-2) to TRBJ2-5; D possibly corresponds to TRBD1 (7 bases). V dropped 7 bases and J dropped 4 bases, with 13 bases sitting between them. Germline values: CDR1 LGHDT, CDR2 YNNKEL (reference sequence). The CDR3 is 13 amino acids. DNA for the CDR3: TGTGCCAGCAACATCCAGGGGGGAGAGACCCAGTACTTC. As protein: CASNIQGGETQYF.

This sequence joins TRBV7-6 and TRBJ1-3, with a weak D call TRBD1 (6 bases). Germline CDR1 and CDR2: SGHVS and FNYEAQ. V lost 4 bases and J 0 bases, leaving 16 bases between the germline ends. This CDR3 is built from 17 residues. The CDR3 protein is CASSSRLSGASGNTIYF. The CDR3 DNA is TGTGCCAGCAGCTCTCGCTTGTCAGGGGCCTCTGGAAACACCATATATTTT.

This clone was observed a few times. The V call is TRBV7-9, the J call TRBJ2-1; D is possibly TRBD1 (5 bases). V lost 6 bases and J 9 bases, leaving 12 bases between the germline ends. Germline CDR1 and CDR2: SEHNR and FQNEAQ (reference sequence). This CDR3 contains 12 residues. CDR3 loop: CASRGQGSEQFF. The CDR3 bases are TGTGCCAGCAGGGGCCAGGGAAGTGAGCAGTTCTTC. The full variable domain, in which reference TRBV7-9 and TRBJ2-1 provide the parts outside the CDR3, is DTGVSQNPRHKITKRGQNVTFRCDPISEHNRLYWYRQTLGQGPEFLTYFQNEAQLEKSRLLSDRFSAERPKGSFSTLEIQRTEQGDSAMYLCASRGQGSEQFFGPGTRLTVL.